This T cell receptor (beta chain) came from a study of T cell clusters in autoimmune cytopenias. TRB amplification used around 0.25 ug of peripheral blood genomic DNA. Multiplex touch-down PCR amplified TRB using TRB-A and TRB-B pools in one tube. TCRdb re-called the multiplex PCR reads and shows each CDR3 protein once, DNA omitted. The sample shows around 7,200 distinct CDR3 sequences, and around 21% sits with its ten largest clones. The CDR3 is 14 residues long. Germline V gives CDR1 LNHDA, CDR2 SQIVND (reference sequence). This clonotype shows up as medium-sized (0.01 to 0.1%) by frequency. These data are also associated with another study on T cell repertoires in aging, cancer and after chemotherapy.

The receptor's source is a human donor in good health. Sequenced sample: peripheral blood. The chain combines TRBV19 with TRBJ1-1; TCRdb returns TRBD1, unconfirmable since there is no DNA. The CDR3 loop reads CASSRTGDGAEAFF.